The 5 T cell receptor beta chains below all came from one sample that was sequenced in a study of shared clonotypes between healthy human individuals. Only in-frame clones appear in the TCRdb table, and some are missing; sequencing was by immunoSEQ multiplex PCR. Of about 600,000 clones detected, roughly 95% appear once; the ten largest clones hold about 0.11%. Positively selected for CCR7, the CD45RO-negative cells used as naive CD8 cells excluded terminally differentiated effector memory CD45RA+ cells. The sample consisted of naive CD8+ T cells sorted from blood. These receptors originate from a young woman in good health.

V and J are TRBV7-2 and TRBJ2-7, with D maybe TRBD1 (5 bases). The CDR3 extends over 14 amino acids. The V gene lost 5 bases and the J gene lost 4 bases, with 15 bases spanning the gap. Germline V gene data show CDR1 as SGHTA and CDR2 as FQGNSA. In DNA form, the CDR3 reads TGTGCCAGCAGCCCCGGGCAGGGTAATTACGAGCAGTACTTC. This encodes CASSPGQGNYEQYF.

As regards this clone: It is unclear where the CDR3 begins or ends on the DNA, so no DNA is shown, and the CDR3 is as TCRdb lists it. CDR3 sequence: CASSNKVGQGSQETQYF. The chain joins TRBV21-1 to TRBJ2-5; the table calls TRBD1, which could not be checked here. TRBV21-1 is a pseudogene segment. The CDR3 length is 17 residues, termini included.

This chain joins TRBV5-1 and TRBJ2-7, with D possibly matching TRBD1 (6 bases). This CDR3 is 16 amino acids long. Germline V gives CDR1 SGHRS, CDR2 YFSETQ. V was trimmed by 4 bases and J by 0 bases, leaving 17 bases between them. The CDR3 is CASSGRTDRFSYEQYF. CDR3 bases: TGCGCCAGCAGCGGGCGGACAGATAGATTCTCCTACGAGCAGTACTTC.

Turning to this clone: This sample also contains other DNA sequences that code for the same CDR3. This chain joins TRBV29-1 and TRBJ2-2; D may be TRBD1 (5 bases). Trimming cost V 6 bases and J 1 base, with 9 bases left between them. The CDR3 sequence is 13 residues long. Per the germline V gene, CDR1 is SQVTM and CDR2 is ANQGSEA. CDR3 sequence reads: CSVAGQNTGELFF. CDR3 bases: TGCAGCGTAGCCGGACAGAACACCGGGGAGCTGTTTTTT.

This sequence joins TRBV7-9 and TRBJ1-3; 7 nucleotides align to TRBD1. Germline V lookup: CDR1 SEHNR, CDR2 FQNEAQ (reference sequence). The CDR3 is 18 amino acids. With 1 base clipped from V and 0 bases from J, the junction kept 9 bases outside the gene matches. Here the CDR3 reads CASSLGWGQPASGNTIYF. CDR3 nucleotide sequence: TGTGCCAGCAGCTTAGGATGGGGACAGCCCGCCTCTGGAAACACCATATATTTT.